These 26 T cell receptor beta chains were sequenced from one sample in a study of blood T cells in healthy people across ages. Sample-barcoded 5' priming and a J-beta primer mix drove a second PCR of roughly 6 to 12 cycles. One entry per CDR3 protein, called by TCRdb with MiXCR from the 5' RACE reads. This table has approximately 800,000 distinct CDR3 sequences, more than 20% appearing once. Separately, the same data were catalogued under a study of T cells of mothers and their children.

The sample comprised blood. These receptors all stem from a boy between 5 and 17 years old in good health.

This sequence joins TRBV7-3 and TRBJ2-1; 8 nucleotides line up with TRBD2. CDR3 length: 15 residues. Per the germline V gene, CDR1 is SGHTA and CDR2 is FQGTGA. Losses at the gene ends were 1 base for V and 8 bases for J; bases not matched to a gene: 7. The CDR3 DNA is TGTGCCAGCAGCTTAAGACGGGGGGGCGGCCATGAGCAGTTCTTC. It codes for CASSLRRGGGHEQFF. Drawing the rest from reference TRBV7-3 and TRBJ2-1, the complete variable domain is GAGVSQTPSNKVTEKGKYVELRCDPISGHTALYWYRQSLGQGPEFLIYFQGTGAADDSGLPNDRFFAVRPEGSVSTLKIQRTERGDSAVYLCASSLRRGGGHEQFFGPGTRLTVL.

The rearrangement uses TRBV7-2 and TRBJ2-7, with 13 bases matching TRBD2. With the DNA end fitting TRBJ2-1 better, the J assignment may be wrong. This CDR3 is 14 amino acids long. Per germline, CDR1 SGHTA and CDR2 FQGNSA. The CDR3 protein is CASSSGTSGTTQFF. Written as DNA, the CDR3 is TGTGCCAGCAGCTCTGGGACTAGCGGGACCACACAGTTCTTC.

The V call is TRBV29-1, the J call TRBJ2-1; perhaps TRBD2 as D (6 bases). V was cut by 7 bases and J by 3 bases, with 10 bases left in between. The length of the CDR3 is 12 residues. Germline CDR1 and CDR2: SQVTM and ANQGSEA. CDR3 sequence (DNA): TGCAGCGGCGGGACTCACTACAATGAGCAGTTCTTC. Its translation is CSGGTHYNEQFF.

DNA of the CDR3: TGCAGTGCTAGAGATCATGGTGGCGGCTACACCTTC. Translation: CSARDHGGGYTF. The chain joins TRBV20-1 to TRBJ1-2; D is undetermined. In germline, CDR1 is DFQATT, CDR2 SNEGSKA (reference sequence). The CDR3 covers 12 residues. Trimming pared 0 bases from V and 8 bases from J, leaving 10 bases between.

This clonotype was observed a handful of times. The J gene is TRBJ2-5, the V gene TRBV30, with 9 nucleotides matching TRBD1. The CDR3 is 13 residues long. The V gene end was trimmed by 7 bases and the J gene end by 5 bases; junction bases not matched to a gene: 8. From germline, CDR1 is GTSNPN and CDR2 SVGIG (reference sequence). CDR3 amino acids: CASLGQGGETQYF. In DNA form, the CDR3 reads TGTGCCTCCCTGGGACAGGGAGGGGAGACCCAGTACTTC.

This clonotype was counted at least ten times. This rearrangement joins TRBV4-1 to TRBJ2-5; a weak D match, TRBD2 (5 bases). Germline CDR1 reads MGHRA; CDR2 reads YSYEKL. The V and J ends lost 3 bases and 2 bases respectively, with 13 bases between them. This CDR3 contains 15 residues. The CDR3 region has the DNA TGCGCCAGCAGCCAGTTCGGACTTTTGCAAGAGACCCAGTACTTC. The encoded protein is CASSQFGLLQETQYF.

The chain combines TRBV20-1 with TRBJ2-4, with 8 bases that match TRBD2. Germline V gene lookup returns CDR1 DFQATT and CDR2 SNEGSKA (reference sequence). The V gene end was trimmed by 6 bases and the J gene end by 9 bases; junction bases not matched to a gene: 13. The length of the CDR3 is 14 residues. CDR3 loop: CSAAGGGGLVIQYF. The CDR3 bases are TGCAGTGCAGCCGGGGGGGGAGGGCTTGTCATTCAGTACTTC.

The chain links TRBV4-3 to TRBJ2-5; possibly TRBD1 for D (7 bases). The J call is uncertain, as TRBJ2-7 better fits the DNA end. The CDR3 is 15 amino acids. Germline V gene sequence: CDR1 LGHNA, CDR2 YSLEER. The CDR3 region has the DNA TGCGCCAGCAGCCCAGGGGGGCATCCCTCCTACGAGCAGTACTTC. This gives the protein CASSPGGHPSYEQYF.

This clonotype was seen only a few times. The rearrangement uses TRBV2 and TRBJ2-7, with 7 bases fitting TRBD1. Losses at the gene ends were 6 bases for V and 2 bases for J; bases not matched to a gene: 7. Germline V gene data show CDR1 as SNHLY and CDR2 as FYNNEI. There are 14 residues in the CDR3. This CDR3 reads CASRIRQGPYEQYF. In nucleotides, the CDR3 is TGTGCCAGCAGAATAAGACAGGGTCCCTACGAGCAGTACTTC.

This clonotype was seen only a few times. The rearrangement links TRBV15 to TRBJ2-5; D not certain. Gene TRBJ2-1 matches the end of the DNA better, so the J call may be wrong. The CDR3 extends over 13 amino acids. Germline CDR1 is LNHNV and CDR2 is YYDKDF (reference sequence). CDR3 loop: CATSRQDYNEQFF. DNA for the CDR3: TGTGCCACCAGCAGACAGGATTACAATGAGCAGTTCTTC.

This clonotype was seen only a few times. This chain uses TRBV12-3 or TRBV12-4 with TRBJ2-3; no clear D gene. The CDR3 length is 14 residues. Trimming took off 1 base at V and 10 bases at J, with 15 bases between the two ends. This CDR3 reads CASSLVGLEDAQYF. In DNA, the CDR3 is TGTGCCAGCAGTTTAGTTGGATTAGAGGATGCGCAGTATTTT.

The CDR3 DNA sequence: TGTGCCAGCAGTGTCAAAGAACCCGGGGAGCTGTTTTTT. It is translated as CASSVKEPGELFF. The chain employs TRBV12-3 or TRBV12-4 and TRBJ2-2, with D hard to call. Between the trimmed V and J ends, which lost 5 bases and 6 bases, there was a span of 10 bases. The CDR3 runs 13 residues.

The gene calls are TRBV29-1 and TRBJ2-1; 9 bases fit TRBD1. Matching the DNA end better, TRBJ2-5 makes the J call doubtful. CDR3 length: 15 amino acids. CDR1 and CDR2 from the germline V gene are SQVTM and ANQGSEA. CDR3 amino acids: CSTRDRVGVRETQYF. CDR3 DNA: TGCAGCACCCGGGACAGGGTGGGGGTGCGCGAGACCCAGTACTTC.

This clonotype was detected a few times. The chain is built from TRBV4-3 and TRBJ2-5; TRBD1 or TRBD2 may be the D gene (5 bases each). The closer fit of TRBJ2-7 to the DNA end suggests the J call may be wrong. The CDR3 has 15 residues. The germline CDR1 and CDR2 sequences are LGHNA and YSLEER. The CDR3 DNA is TGCGCCAGCAGCCAGGGCCGGGACCCCTGGTACGAGCAGTACTTC. Its protein product is CASSQGRDPWYEQYF.

This clonotype has a handful of counts. The rearrangement joins TRBV10-3 to TRBJ2-5, with 9 bases lining up with TRBD1. This CDR3 comprises 14 residues. The V segment lost 9 bases and the J segment 4 bases; nucleotides outside the gene matches: 9. The germline gives CDR1 ENHRY, CDR2 SYGVKD. The CDR3 here is CAIRDRVFGETQYF. The CDR3 DNA follows: TGTGCCATTCGGGACAGGGTCTTCGGAGAGACCCAGTACTTC.

The CDR3 region is CASSSRAGAQNLLYEQYF. DNA for the CDR3: TGTGCCAGCAGCTCTAGGGCGGGGGCTCAGAACCTTCTCTACGAGCAGTACTTC. The V call is TRBV7-8, the J call TRBJ2-5, with D possibly being TRBD2 (7 bases). The DNA end is a closer match to TRBJ2-7, so the J assignment may be wrong. Germline V gene sequence: CDR1 SGHVS, CDR2 FQNEAQ. This CDR3 has 18 amino acids.

The chain is built from TRBV4-2 and TRBJ2-5; a possible D gene is TRBD1 (5 bases). There are 15 residues in the CDR3. Trimming shortened V by 4 bases and J by 2 bases, and 14 bases separated the two germline ends. Germline V gene data show CDR1 as LGHNA and CDR2 as YNFKEQ. Written as DNA, the CDR3 is TGTGCCAGCAGCCGGAAATCCGACAGACAAGAGACCCAGTACTTC. Its protein product is CASSRKSDRQETQYF.

To note about this clonotype: Because the CDR3 is missing its conserved closing phenylalanine or tryptophan, this is likely a read error. This chain links TRBV6-6 with TRBJ1-6; no clear D gene. The CDR3 totals 13 residues. The germline V gene encodes CDR1 MNHNY and CDR2 SVGAGI (reference sequence). Trimming took 6 bases from V and 7 from J, leaving 10 bases between them. CDR3 DNA: TGTGCCAGCAGGGACCGGTACAATTCACCCCTCCACTGT. This gives the protein CASRDRYNSPLHC.

The genes are TRBV20-1 and TRBJ1-6, with D possibly matching TRBD1 (5 bases). The germline gives CDR1 DFQATT, CDR2 SNEGSKA (reference sequence). Between the trimmed V and J ends, which lost 1 base and 7 bases, there was a span of 20 bases. CDR3 size: 17 residues. The CDR3 here is CSARGAGQASINSPLHF. CDR3 nucleotides: TGCAGTGCTAGAGGGGCGGGGCAGGCGAGCATAAATTCACCCCTCCACTTT.

The rearrangement links TRBV27 to TRBJ2-3; the D gene is possibly TRBD2 (5 bases). Trimming cost V 6 bases and J 1 base, with 20 bases left between them. The CDR3 has 17 amino acids. The germline V gene has CDR1 MNHEY and CDR2 SMNVEV (reference sequence). This CDR3 is CASSFWVRGLGTDTQYF. The CDR3 DNA follows: TGTGCCAGCAGCTTTTGGGTTAGAGGGTTGGGCACAGATACGCAGTATTTT.

CDR3 in DNA: TGCGCCAGCAGCCAAGTTCCAGCGATAGGGGTTATAGAAGAGACCCAGTACTTC. Translated: CASSQVPAIGVIEETQYF. The chain combines TRBV4-1 with TRBJ2-5; D perhaps matches TRBD1 (5 bases). Deletions cut 1 base from V and 3 bases from J, with 21 bases between. CDR1 is MGHRA and CDR2 is YSYEKL in the germline V gene. The CDR3 consists of 18 residues.

Ten or more counts support this clonotype. V usage is TRBV6-5 and J usage is TRBJ2-7; 14 nucleotides match TRBD2. CDR3 length: 15 residues. Germline loops: CDR1 MNHEY, CDR2 SVGAGI. The V gene end was trimmed by 6 bases and the J gene end by 3 bases; junction bases not matched to a gene: 4. The CDR3 is CASSLGLAGGYEQYF. CDR3 bases: TGTGCCAGCAGCTTAGGACTAGCGGGGGGCTACGAGCAGTACTTC.

This clonotype showed up just a few times. The CDR3 nucleotides read TGTGCCAGCAGTTACTCGGACAGGGGTGCCACTGAAGCTTTCTTT. This encodes CASSYSDRGATEAFF. The chain is built from TRBV6-5 and TRBJ1-1, with 9 bases identical to TRBD1. Germline V CDR1 and CDR2: MNHEY, SVGAGI. The CDR3 consists of 15 residues. J gave up 4 bases and V 0 bases, and 3 bases lay outside the gene matches.

There are a few counts of this clonotype. The chain recombines TRBV18 with TRBJ1-1, with 7 positions matching TRBD1. The CDR3 spans 14 residues. The germline V gene encodes CDR1 KGHSH and CDR2 LQKENI. The V gene end was trimmed by 2 bases and the J gene end by 0 bases; junction bases not matched to a gene: 0. The CDR3 sequence: CASSPGQVNTEAFF. CDR3 DNA sequence: TGTGCCAGCTCACCAGGACAGGTGAACACTGAAGCTTTCTTT.

The table lists this clonotype with a few counts. The gene calls are TRBV6-2 or TRBV6-3 and TRBJ1-2; TRBD1 is a possible D gene (6 bases). The CDR3 extends over 16 amino acids. Germline V gene lookup returns CDR1 MNHEY and CDR2 SVGEGT. Trimming took 3 bases from V and 4 from J, leaving 18 bases between them. CDR3 loop: CASSYLPDRALYGYTF. In DNA, the CDR3 is TGTGCCAGCAGTTATCTACCGGACAGAGCGCTCTATGGCTACACCTTC.

A few counts support this clonotype. The chain couples TRBV4-3 to TRBJ2-5; no definite D call. CDR1 and CDR2 (germline): LGHNA, YSLEER. V was shortened by 0 bases and J by 2 bases, with 10 bases between the two germline ends. The CDR3 contains 15 residues. CDR3 nucleotides: TGCGCCAGCAGCCAAGATATAGCAGAGCAAGAGACCCAGTACTTC. This translates into CASSQDIAEQETQYF.